The entry that follows covers one T cell receptor (beta chain) sequence. Looked up from germline, CDR1 is DFQATT and CDR2 is SNEGSKA (reference sequence). This CDR3 comprises 17 residues. TCR alpha and beta CDR3 regions were amplified from RNA using iRepertoire nested multiplex PCR. TCRdb processed the multiplex PCR reads anew with MiXCR; each CDR3 protein has one entry. The repertoire holds 150,000 to 200,000 distinct CDR3 sequences, with around 45% as singletons. This specimen comes from a study of glioma-infiltrating T cells. Sequencing was done on a sample of glioma tissue, nonneoplastic brain tissue, or PBMCs (not recorded which). The receptor was derived from a human donor with low-grade glioma or glioblastoma, undergoing nonglioma brain surgery, or in good health (not recorded which). The chain couples TRBV20-1 to TRBJ2-1, with TRBD2 matching 12 bases. TRBJ2-7 matches the DNA end more closely, so the J call is doubtful. The CDR3 loop is CSARVHKLTSGSNEQYF. The CDR3, as DNA: TGCAGTGCTAGAGTCCACAAACTGACTAGCGGGAGTAACGAGCAGTACTTC.